A single sample is the source of the 15 T cell receptor beta chains below, sequenced in a study of cytomegalovirus exposure and HLA in healthy donors. The PCR used 60 Vbeta and 13 Jbeta primers. Produced via immunoSEQ multiplex PCR; TCRdb's table is partial and in-frame only. The repertoire holds about 160,000 clones, 70% to 80% seen once, with roughly 1.3% in the top ten. Material: PBMCs. These receptors originate from a man younger than 40 in good health and CMV-seronegative.

The chain links TRBV6-6 to TRBJ1-4; TRBD1 matches at 7 bases. The CDR3 is made up of 15 amino acids. V was clipped by 0 bases and J by 8 bases; unmatched bases: 6. Looked up from germline, CDR1 is MNHNY and CDR2 is SVGAGI (reference sequence). Here the CDR3 DNA reads TGTGCCAGCAGTTACTCGAGGGGGCGCCAAGAAAAACTGTTTTTT. Translating gives CASSYSRGRQEKLFF.

The genes are TRBV10-3 and TRBJ2-2; 9 bases line up with TRBD1. The CDR3 is made up of 13 amino acids. The germline V gene encodes CDR1 ENHRY and CDR2 SYGVKD. Trimming removed 7 bases from V and 6 bases from J; junction bases left unmatched: 3. Written as DNA, the CDR3 is TGTGCCATCAAGGGACAGGGACCCGGGGAGCTGTTTTTT. This codes for CAIKGQGPGELFF.

This chain connects TRBV11-2 to TRBJ1-2; 11 bases map to TRBD1. Germline trimming cut 4 bases from V and 8 bases from J; bases unmatched to any gene: 3. Germline CDR1 reads SGHAT; CDR2 reads FQNNGV. The CDR3 loop spans 13 amino acids. The CDR3 sequence is CASSSDRGQGYTF. In DNA, the CDR3 is TGTGCCAGCAGCTCGGACAGGGGGCAAGGCTACACCTTC.

This clone was counted once. V and J are TRBV21-1 and TRBJ1-5; the listed D gene, TRBD1, was not tested against the DNA. TRBV21-1 is a pseudogene. This CDR3 is 18 amino acids long. The DNA for the CDR3 is TGTGCCAGCAGCACAACTGCGACCAGACAGGCGGGCAATCAGCCCCAGCATTTT. Residues: CASSTTATRQAGNQPQHF.

J is TRBJ2-1 and V is TRBV28; 9 bases align to TRBD1. This CDR3 contains 14 residues. J gave up 7 bases and V 6 bases, and 7 bases lay outside the gene matches. The germline CDR1 and CDR2 sequences are MDHEN and SYDVKM. The CDR3: CASRPQGAGNEQFF. CDR3 DNA sequence: TGTGCCAGCAGACCACAGGGGGCAGGTAATGAGCAGTTCTTC.

This chain links TRBV6-5 with TRBJ2-5; D possibly corresponds to TRBD2 (6 bases). Germline V CDR1 and CDR2: MNHEY, SVGAGI. Trimming took off 11 bases at V and 10 bases at J, with 17 bases between the two ends. This CDR3 contains 11 residues. CDR3 sequence (DNA): TGTGCCGGGGGATGGGGGGTCGACCAGTACTTC. Translating gives CAGGWGVDQYF.

The CDR3 protein is CAISEGEVTDTQYF. The DNA for the CDR3 is TGTGCCATCAGTGAGGGGGAGGTCACAGATACGCAGTATTTT. This sequence joins TRBV10-3 and TRBJ2-3, with D tentatively TRBD2 (6 bases). Trimming took 2 bases from V and 2 from J, leaving 8 bases between them. Germline CDR1 is ENHRY and CDR2 is SYGVKD. The CDR3 contains 14 residues.

The V gene is TRBV2, the J gene TRBJ2-2, with 10 bases identical to TRBD2. The CDR3 totals 17 residues. V was pared by 3 bases and J by 6 bases, with 10 bases of the junction left unmatched. Looked up from germline, CDR1 is SNHLY and CDR2 is FYNNEI. CDR3 residues: CASSDSSGSFVAGELFF. CDR3 DNA: TGTGCCAGCAGTGACTCTAGCGGGAGTTTCGTGGCCGGGGAGCTGTTTTTT. The full variable domain, its missing parts supplied by reference TRBV2 and TRBJ2-2, is EPEVTQTPSHQVTQMGQEVILRCVPISNHLYFYWYRQILGQKVEFLVSFYNNEISEKSEIFDDQFSVERPDGSNFTLKIRSTKLEDSAMYFCASSDSSGSFVAGELFFGEGSRLTVL.

The J gene is TRBJ1-4, the V gene TRBV6-6; 7 bases line up with TRBD1. The CDR3 spans 15 residues. The germline CDR1 and CDR2 sequences are MNHNY and SVGAGI (reference sequence). Unmatched junction bases numbered 12, after V lost 6 bases and J lost 8 bases. In DNA, the CDR3 is TGTGCCAGCAGCCTACCACAGGGGACGGGCGAAAAACTGTTTTTT. The encoded protein is CASSLPQGTGEKLFF.

The rearrangement links TRBV5-4 to TRBJ2-3, with TRBD2 matching over 13 bases. Trimming at V came to 0 bases and at J to 0 bases, leaving 1 base not matched to a gene. This CDR3 has 17 residues. Germline V gene data show CDR1 as SGHNT and CDR2 as YYREEE (reference sequence). CDR3 residues: CASSLGTSGGSTDTQYF. CDR3 coding DNA: TGTGCCAGCAGCTTGGGGACTAGCGGGGGAAGCACAGATACGCAGTATTTT.

The rearrangement joins TRBV4-2 to TRBJ2-2; D might be TRBD2 (6 bases). This CDR3 region has 15 residues. V lost 3 bases and J 5 bases, leaving 13 bases between the germline ends. The germline gives CDR1 LGHNA, CDR2 YNFKEQ. CDR3 DNA: TGTGCCAGCAGCCATAGCCGGGACTCGACCGGGGAGCTGTTTTTT. Its protein product is CASSHSRDSTGELFF.

V usage is TRBV7-3 and J usage is TRBJ2-1; 9 bases match TRBD1. Looked up from germline, CDR1 is SGHTA and CDR2 is FQGTGA. V shed 5 bases, J shed 4 bases, and the junction held 6 bases outside the gene matches. The CDR3 covers 15 residues. The CDR3 loop reads CASSLDRGTYNEQFF. Here the CDR3 DNA reads TGTGCCAGCAGCCTAGACAGGGGGACGTACAATGAGCAGTTCTTC.

The gene calls are TRBV30 and TRBJ1-4, with 8 bases aligning to TRBD1. CDR3 length: 14 amino acids. Germline V gene lookup returns CDR1 GTSNPN and CDR2 SVGIG (reference sequence). Germline trimming cut 4 bases from V and 7 bases from J; bases unmatched to any gene: 8. CDR3 protein: CAWMAGGQREKLFF. In nucleotides, the CDR3 is TGTGCCTGGATGGCAGGGGGCCAGCGTGAAAAACTGTTTTTT.

V and J are TRBV7-3 and TRBJ2-7; D is possibly TRBD1 (5 bases). V lost 5 bases to trimming and J lost 3 bases, with 11 bases between them. Germline lookup yields CDR1 SGHTA and CDR2 FQGTGA. This CDR3 region has 13 residues. Written as DNA, the CDR3 is TGTGCCAGCAGCCAGGGTATTGGCTACGAGCAGTACTTC. It encodes CASSQGIGYEQYF.

Here the CDR3 reads CASSFKVLAADTQYF. CDR3 DNA sequence: TGTGCCAGCAGTTTCAAGGTCCTAGCGGCAGATACGCAGTATTTT. The rearrangement joins TRBV27 to TRBJ2-3, with 7 nucleotides matching TRBD2. Losses at the gene ends were 3 bases for V and 4 bases for J; bases not matched to a gene: 7. The CDR3 runs to 15 residues. Germline assignment: CDR1 MNHEY and CDR2 SMNVEV (reference sequence).